This T cell receptor beta chain was captured in a study of control samples from healthy donors and cancer patients. The table came from immunoSEQ multiplex PCR; TCRdb's copy has only in-frame clones and leaves some out. The sample lists around 130,000 clones, approximately 90% seen once, with roughly 3.2% in the top ten. Germline V CDR1 and CDR2: MNHNY, SVGAGI (reference sequence). CDR3 length: 16 amino acids. The ends were cut back, 2 bases at V and 3 bases at J, with 11 bases in the middle. The gene calls are TRBV6-6 and TRBJ1-6; D gene unclear. The receptor was derived from a man aged 50 to 59 in good health. Sequenced material: blood. CDR3 nucleotide sequence: TGTGCCAGCAGTTACGATCGGGTAATCTATAATTCACCCCTCCACTTT. It specifies CASSYDRVIYNSPLHF.